This T cell receptor (beta chain) was recorded in a study of regulatory dendritic cells for organ transplantation. The study's findings and limits: Between individuals, the alloreactive memory CD8+ T cell pool differed considerably. Memory CD8+ T cells were the most oligoclonal; naive cells were highly diverse.

Clones were sequenced by immunoSEQ multiplex PCR, and TCRdb holds only the in-frame ones, with some missing. The repertoire consists of about 29,000 clones, with approximately 79% occurring once and the leading ten covering about 2%. Memory T cells were CD45RO+, naive were CD45RA+, sorted by FACS. Worth noting for this clone: Its target is unknown.

Material: memory CD4+ T cells from blood. Subset reported: CD45RO+ memory T cells. The TCR sequence derives from a human donor in good health.

The CDR3 DNA is TGTGCCAGCAGTTTATTCACAGCCCTCAGGGGACAGCCCCAGCATTTT. Residues: CASSLFTALRGQPQHF. The chain carries TRBV28 and TRBJ1-5, with a tentative D call TRBD1 (6 bases). This CDR3 spans 16 amino acids. With 1 base removed from V and 7 bases from J, the gap between germline ends came to 17 bases. Germline V gives CDR1 MDHEN, CDR2 SYDVKM.